This is a list of T cell receptor beta chains from one sample in a study of shared clonotypes between healthy human individuals. The protocol was immunoSEQ multiplex PCR, while the TCRdb copy is restricted to in-frame clones and leaves out a portion. Among about 2 million clones listed, 95% were seen once. Sequenced input: naive CD4+ T cells sorted from blood. These receptors originate from a man aged 18 to 29 in good health. Each CDR3 is given with its conserved first and last residue. The order of the fields is V gene, D gene, CDR3 length, J gene, clone size, CDR3 DNA, CDR3 protein. D genes are given only for firm matches. Expanded clones get a size class; other rows say once, few or many, or leave the size out.

v_gene: TRBV14
d_gene: TRBD1
len: 12
j_gene: TRBJ2-4
abundance: NA
CDR3nt: TGTGCCAGCAGCCAAGATAGGGACAGGGTTTCATGG
CDR3aa: CASSQDRDRVSW

v_gene: TRBV5-4
d_gene: NA
len: 15
j_gene: TRBJ1-6
abundance: NA
CDR3nt: TGTGCCAGCAGCTCCCGGAGCTCCTATAATTCACCCCTCCACTTT
CDR3aa: CASSSRSSYNSPLHF

v_gene: TRBV18
d_gene: NA
len: 14
j_gene: TRBJ2-1
abundance: NA
CDR3nt: TGTGCCAGCTCACCACCTTCTAGACCCGATGAGCAGTTCTTC
CDR3aa: CASSPPSRPDEQFF

v_gene: TRBV6-1
d_gene: TRBD1
len: 14
j_gene: TRBJ1-2
abundance: NA
CDR3nt: TGTGCCAGCAGTGAAGGCCTCAGGGGGGATGGCTACACCTTC
CDR3aa: CASSEGLRGDGYTF

v_gene: TRBV5-1
d_gene: TRBD2
len: 14
j_gene: TRBJ2-7
abundance: NA
CDR3nt: TGCGCCAGCAGTGGGACTAGCGGATCCTACGAGCAGTACTTC
CDR3aa: CASSGTSGSYEQYF

v_gene: TRBV2
d_gene: TRBD2
len: 14
j_gene: TRBJ2-2
abundance: NA
CDR3nt: TGTGCCAGCAGGGCGGGACTAGCGGACGGGGAGCTGTTTTTT
CDR3aa: CASRAGLADGELFF

v_gene: TRBV7-9
d_gene: NA
len: 17
j_gene: TRBJ1-3
abundance: NA
CDR3nt: TGTGCCAGCAGCTTACATTTCTCGGCAGTCTCTGGAAACACCATATATTTT
CDR3aa: CASSLHFSAVSGNTIYF

v_gene: TRBV12-5
d_gene: NA
len: 15
j_gene: TRBJ1-4
abundance: NA
CDR3nt: TGTGCTAGTGGCCAACCCGGGGCTAGGGGTGAAAAACTGTTTTTT
CDR3aa: CASGQPGARGEKLFF

v_gene: TRBV7-2
d_gene: NA
len: 11
j_gene: TRBJ2-7
abundance: NA
CDR3nt: TGTGCCAGCAGCCAAGCCTTAGAGCAGTACTTC
CDR3aa: CASSQALEQYF

v_gene: TRBV9
d_gene: NA
len: 14
j_gene: TRBJ2-3
abundance: NA
CDR3nt: TGTGCCAGCAGCGTAGATCTGGGCACAGATACGCAGTATTTT
CDR3aa: CASSVDLGTDTQYF

v_gene: TRBV4-1
d_gene: NA
len: 15
j_gene: TRBJ1-2
abundance: NA
CDR3nt: TGCGCCAGCAGCCAAGAAGGTAGAGCTAACTATGGCTACACCTTC
CDR3aa: CASSQEGRANYGYTF

v_gene: TRBV6-5
d_gene: NA
len: 14
j_gene: TRBJ1-3
abundance: NA
CDR3nt: TGTGCCAGCAAAATGACGGTCTCTGGAAACACCATATATTTT
CDR3aa: CASKMTVSGNTIYF

v_gene: TRBV4-1
d_gene: NA
len: 15
j_gene: TRBJ1-2
abundance: NA
CDR3nt: TGCGCCAGCAGCCAAGAGTCCACAGAAATTTATGGCTACACCTTC
CDR3aa: CASSQESTEIYGYTF

v_gene: TRBV6-7
d_gene: NA
len: 15
j_gene: TRBJ1-3
abundance: NA
CDR3nt: TGTGCCAGCAGTTACTTTTGGGTCCGGGAGAACACCATATATTTT
CDR3aa: CASSYFWVRENTIYF

v_gene: TRBV27
d_gene: TRBD1
len: 17
j_gene: TRBJ2-1
abundance: NA
CDR3nt: TGTGCCAGCAGCCCCACTCAAACAGGGGGCAACTACAATGAGCAGTTCTTC
CDR3aa: CASSPTQTGGNYNEQFF

v_gene: TRBV19
d_gene: TRBD1
len: 13
j_gene: TRBJ1-2
abundance: NA
CDR3nt: TGTGCCAGTAGTGACAGGGGACTGAATGGCTACACCTTC
CDR3aa: CASSDRGLNGYTF

v_gene: TRBV19
d_gene: TRBD1
len: 17
j_gene: TRBJ2-6
abundance: NA
CDR3nt: TGTGCCAGTAGTAAGTACCGACAGGGGTCTGGGGCCAACGTCCTGACTTTC
CDR3aa: CASSKYRQGSGANVLTF

v_gene: TRBV4-3
d_gene: NA
len: 16
j_gene: TRBJ1-2
abundance: NA
CDR3nt: TGCGCCAGCAGCCAAGAGACCGGGGGTAATGTCTATGGCTACACCTTC
CDR3aa: CASSQETGGNVYGYTF

v_gene: TRBV5-1
d_gene: TRBD1
len: 12
j_gene: TRBJ2-7
abundance: few
CDR3nt: TGCGCCAGCAGCGAAACAGGGGGCGAGCAGTACTTC
CDR3aa: CASSETGGEQYF

v_gene: TRBV6-5
d_gene: TRBD2
len: 13
j_gene: TRBJ2-7
abundance: NA
CDR3nt: TGTGCCAGCAGTCGGGAGGGAGCTTACGAGCAGTACTTC
CDR3aa: CASSREGAYEQYF

v_gene: TRBV6-5
d_gene: NA
len: 13
j_gene: TRBJ1-1
abundance: NA
CDR3nt: TGTGCCAGCAATAAAGTAGGGGGAACTGAAGCTTTCTTT
CDR3aa: CASNKVGGTEAFF

v_gene: TRBV4-1
d_gene: NA
len: 14
j_gene: TRBJ2-3
abundance: NA
CDR3nt: TGCGCCAGCAGCCATGGGGGGGCCGGGGATACGCAGTATTTT
CDR3aa: CASSHGGAGDTQYF

v_gene: TRBV5-1
d_gene: TRBD2
len: 14
j_gene: TRBJ2-3
abundance: NA
CDR3nt: TGCGCCAGCAGCGGAAGCGGGAGTGGAGATACGCAGTATTTT
CDR3aa: CASSGSGSGDTQYF

v_gene: TRBV29-1
d_gene: NA
len: 13
j_gene: TRBJ1-1
abundance: NA
CDR3nt: TGCAGCGTTGAACCCAGATTGAACACTGAAGCTTTCTTT
CDR3aa: CSVEPRLNTEAFF

v_gene: TRBV18
d_gene: TRBD1
len: 15
j_gene: TRBJ1-2
abundance: NA
CDR3nt: TGTGCCAGCTCATCGGGACAGGGGGAAAGCTATGGCTACACCTTC
CDR3aa: CASSSGQGESYGYTF

v_gene: TRBV5-8
d_gene: NA
len: 14
j_gene: TRBJ2-3
abundance: NA
CDR3nt: TGTGCCAGCAGCTTAGGACTTGGCACAGATACGCAGTATTTT
CDR3aa: CASSLGLGTDTQYF

v_gene: TRBV2
d_gene: TRBD2
len: 16
j_gene: TRBJ2-3
abundance: once
CDR3nt: TGTGCCAGCAGTGCCCTAGCGGGAGGGGGCACAGATACGCAGTATTTT
CDR3aa: CASSALAGGGTDTQYF

v_gene: TRBV6-1
d_gene: NA
len: 11
j_gene: TRBJ1-1
abundance: NA
CDR3nt: TGTGCCAGCAGTGAATTTTGGAAAGCTTTCTTT
CDR3aa: CASSEFWKAFF

v_gene: TRBV6-1
d_gene: TRBD1
len: 16
j_gene: TRBJ1-2
abundance: NA
CDR3nt: TGTGCCAGCAGTGGGCCCCCAGGGGGCGAGAACTATGGCTACACCTTC
CDR3aa: CASSGPPGGENYGYTF

v_gene: TRBV2
d_gene: NA
len: 13
j_gene: TRBJ2-1
abundance: NA
CDR3nt: TGTGCCAGCAACCGGGACCTCTACAATGAGCAGTTCTTC
CDR3aa: CASNRDLYNEQFF

v_gene: TRBV7-9
d_gene: NA
len: 14
j_gene: TRBJ2-7
abundance: NA
CDR3nt: TGTGCCAGCAGCTTTGAGACAGGTATCTACGAGCAGTACTTC
CDR3aa: CASSFETGIYEQYF

v_gene: TRBV7-9
d_gene: NA
len: 17
j_gene: TRBJ2-3
abundance: NA
CDR3nt: TGTGCCAGCAGCTTAGGCACAACTAAGGGGTCCACAGATACGCAGTATTTT
CDR3aa: CASSLGTTKGSTDTQYF

v_gene: TRBV6-6
d_gene: NA
len: 15
j_gene: TRBJ1-6
abundance: NA
CDR3nt: TGTGCCAGCAGATTGGACCGGCAGTATAATTCACCCCTCCACTTT
CDR3aa: CASRLDRQYNSPLHF

v_gene: TRBV11-2
d_gene: NA
len: 13
j_gene: TRBJ2-1
abundance: NA
CDR3nt: TGTGCCAGCAGCTTAGCAGTTTTTCATGAGCAGTTCTTC
CDR3aa: CASSLAVFHEQFF

v_gene: TRBV6-4
d_gene: NA
len: 14
j_gene: TRBJ2-1
abundance: NA
CDR3nt: TGTGCCAGCAGCCGAGGGGCGTCCTACAATGAGCAGTTCTTC
CDR3aa: CASSRGASYNEQFF

v_gene: TRBV19
d_gene: NA
len: 13
j_gene: TRBJ1-6
abundance: NA
CDR3nt: TGTGCCAGCTCCCCGAGGGAATGGGGTCCCCTCCACTTT
CDR3aa: CASSPREWGPLHF

v_gene: TRBV10-3
d_gene: NA
len: 14
j_gene: TRBJ2-1
abundance: once
CDR3nt: TGTGCCACTGACTCGGGAAAATTAACGAATGAGCAGTTCTTC
CDR3aa: CATDSGKLTNEQFF

v_gene: TRBV30
d_gene: NA
len: 13
j_gene: TRBJ2-7
abundance: NA
CDR3nt: TGTGCCTGGAGTGACAGTTTTTTCTACGAGCAGTACTTC
CDR3aa: CAWSDSFFYEQYF

v_gene: TRBV6-5
d_gene: TRBD1
len: 14
j_gene: TRBJ2-7
abundance: NA
CDR3nt: TGTGCCAGCAGTTACCGTGGGACAGGGTTTGAGCAGTACTTC
CDR3aa: CASSYRGTGFEQYF

v_gene: TRBV10-2
d_gene: NA
len: 12
j_gene: TRBJ2-7
abundance: NA
CDR3nt: TGCGCCAGCAGCAAGAGCTCCTACGAGCAGTACTTC
CDR3aa: CASSKSSYEQYF

v_gene: TRBV9
d_gene: NA
len: 18
j_gene: TRBJ1-6
abundance: NA
CDR3nt: TGTGCCAGCAGCGTAGATAGTCCGGGATTAGGTAATAATTCACCCCTCCACTTT
CDR3aa: CASSVDSPGLGNNSPLHF

v_gene: TRBV19
d_gene: NA
len: 15
j_gene: TRBJ1-4
abundance: NA
CDR3nt: TGTGCCAGTAGTATGTTGGCTACGGGTAATGAAAAACTGTTTTTT
CDR3aa: CASSMLATGNEKLFF

v_gene: TRBV29-1
d_gene: NA
len: 13
j_gene: TRBJ2-7
abundance: NA
CDR3nt: TGCAGCGTTGAGAAGGGCGACTCCTACGAGCAGTACTTC
CDR3aa: CSVEKGDSYEQYF

v_gene: TRBV7-9
d_gene: NA
len: 14
j_gene: TRBJ2-7
abundance: NA
CDR3nt: TGTGCCAGCAGCCTTGAACAGGGTCCCTACGAGCAGTACTTC
CDR3aa: CASSLEQGPYEQYF

v_gene: TRBV5-1
d_gene: NA
len: 16
j_gene: TRBJ2-2
abundance: NA
CDR3nt: TGCGCCAGCAGCTTGGTTGCCAAGACGAACACCGGGGAGCTGTTTTTT
CDR3aa: CASSLVAKTNTGELFF

v_gene: TRBV30
d_gene: TRBD2
len: 14
j_gene: TRBJ2-2
abundance: NA
CDR3nt: TGTGCCTGGGGACTAGCGGGAGCGGGCGGGGAGCTGTTTTTT
CDR3aa: CAWGLAGAGGELFF

v_gene: TRBV5-1
d_gene: TRBD2
len: 15
j_gene: TRBJ2-1
abundance: NA
CDR3nt: TGCGCCAGCAGCTTGGAGGGACTATCGCGGAATGAGCAGTTCTTC
CDR3aa: CASSLEGLSRNEQFF

v_gene: TRBV5-1
d_gene: TRBD1
len: 16
j_gene: TRBJ1-5
abundance: NA
CDR3nt: TGCGCCAGCAGCTTGGGAGACAGGGAGGGCAGTCAGCCCCAGCATTTT
CDR3aa: CASSLGDREGSQPQHF

v_gene: TRBV7-9
d_gene: TRBD1
len: 13
j_gene: TRBJ2-4
abundance: NA
CDR3nt: TGTGCCAGCAGCTACGGACAGGTTGGCATTCAGTACTTC
CDR3aa: CASSYGQVGIQYF

v_gene: TRBV30
d_gene: TRBD1
len: 14
j_gene: TRBJ2-7
abundance: NA
CDR3nt: TGTGCCTGGAGTTTCAATCTAAGGGGGCACGAGCAGTACTTC
CDR3aa: CAWSFNLRGHEQYF

v_gene: TRBV5-1
d_gene: TRBD2
len: 17
j_gene: TRBJ2-7
abundance: NA
CDR3nt: TGCGCCAGCAGCTTGGTGGCTAGCGGGAGTAAGTTCTACGAGCAGTACTTC
CDR3aa: CASSLVASGSKFYEQYF